This TCR beta chain is from a study of blood T cell repertoires in COVID-19. Study-level information: Spain, Italy and the United States supplied samples that represented acute and convalescent COVID-19.

The protocol was immunoSEQ multiplex PCR, while the TCRdb copy is restricted to in-frame clones and leaves out a portion. This table holds 500,000 to 600,000 clones, approximately 91% found once. This CDR3 is 18 amino acids long. V was shortened by 1 base and J by 3 bases, with 19 bases between the two germline ends. The germline CDR1 and CDR2 sequences are LGHNA and YNFKEQ. This clone was counted only a few times. This clonotype was obtained from a woman between 45 and 65 years old with COVID-19, enrolled during active disease. Material for sequencing was peripheral blood. The chain uses TRBV4-2 and TRBJ2-4; weak D call: TRBD1 (5 bases). For the CDR3, the DNA is TGTGCCAGCAGCCAAGGGGGCGCAGCGCGCGGTGTCAAAAACATTCAGTACTTC. Translated: CASSQGGAARGVKNIQYF.